What follows is one TCR beta chain and its context. What it binds is not known. This entry is derived from a study of radiotherapy plus CTLA-4 blockade in lung cancer. Overall study: Objective responses arose in 18% of patients, and 25% to 35% experienced disease control.

Study conclusions and caveats: Clones of tumor-derived TCRs expanded in blood after radiotherapy plus ipilimumab.

The protocol was immunoSEQ multiplex PCR, while the TCRdb copy is restricted to in-frame clones and leaves out a portion. The repertoire consists of under 55,000 clones, with approximately 85% occurring once and the leading ten covering about 3.6%. CDR1 and CDR2 (germline): SGHNT, YYREEE (reference sequence). The CDR3 is 17 amino acids. Trimming left V 4 bases short and J 3 bases short, with 20 bases between. The V gene is TRBV5-4, the J gene TRBJ2-1, with a possible D match to TRBD2 (6 bases). The sequence was obtained from a human donor with non-small cell lung cancer who had stable disease on radiotherapy plus ipilimumab. The sample was peripheral blood, taken from a patient treated with radiotherapy plus ipilimumab. In DNA form, the CDR3 reads TGTGCCAGCAGCCCGGGACTGGGCGTGAACGGCTACAATGAGCAGTTCTTC. Its translation: CASSPGLGVNGYNEQFF.